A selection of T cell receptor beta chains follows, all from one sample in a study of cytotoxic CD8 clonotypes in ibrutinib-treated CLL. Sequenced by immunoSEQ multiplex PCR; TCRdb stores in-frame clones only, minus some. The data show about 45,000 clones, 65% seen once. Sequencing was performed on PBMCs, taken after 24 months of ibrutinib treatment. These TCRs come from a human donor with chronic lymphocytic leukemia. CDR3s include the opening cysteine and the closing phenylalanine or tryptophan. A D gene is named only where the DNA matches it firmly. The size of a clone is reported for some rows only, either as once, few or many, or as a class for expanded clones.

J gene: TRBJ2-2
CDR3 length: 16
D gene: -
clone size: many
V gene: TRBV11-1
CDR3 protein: CASSSHRDAITGELFF
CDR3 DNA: TGTGCCAGCAGCAGTCACCGGGACGCGATCACCGGGGAGCTGTTTTTT

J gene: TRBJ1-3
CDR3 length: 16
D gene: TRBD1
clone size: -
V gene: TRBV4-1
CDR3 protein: CASSLLQGGTGNTIYF
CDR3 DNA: TGCGCCAGCAGCCTTCTCCAGGGGGGGACTGGAAACACCATATATTTT

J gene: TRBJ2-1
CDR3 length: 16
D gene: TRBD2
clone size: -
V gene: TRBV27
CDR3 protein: CASSFHTSGGANEQFF
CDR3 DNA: TGTGCCAGCAGTTTCCACACTAGCGGGGGGGCCAATGAGCAGTTCTTC

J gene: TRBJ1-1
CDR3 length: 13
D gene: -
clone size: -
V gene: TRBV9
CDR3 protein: CASSAQGSTEAFF
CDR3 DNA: TGTGCCAGCAGCGCGCAGGGTAGTACTGAAGCTTTCTTT

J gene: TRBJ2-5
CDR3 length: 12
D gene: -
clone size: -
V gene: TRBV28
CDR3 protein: CASSSPPETQYF
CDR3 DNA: TGTGCCAGCAGTTCACCCCCAGAGACCCAGTACTTC

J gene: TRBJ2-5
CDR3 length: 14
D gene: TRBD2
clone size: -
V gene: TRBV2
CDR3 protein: CATTGSRGEETQYF
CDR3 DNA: TGTGCCACCACTGGCAGCCGGGGGGAGGAGACCCAGTACTTC

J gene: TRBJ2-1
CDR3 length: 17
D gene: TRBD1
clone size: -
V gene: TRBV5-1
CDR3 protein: CASSATTGGAAYNEQFF
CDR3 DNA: TGCGCCAGCAGCGCAACGACAGGGGGCGCCGCCTACAATGAGCAGTTCTTC

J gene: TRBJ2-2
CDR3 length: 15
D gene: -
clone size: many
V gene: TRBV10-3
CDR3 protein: CAIRASSGNTGELFF
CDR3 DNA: TGTGCCATCAGGGCCAGTAGTGGGAACACCGGGGAGCTGTTTTTT

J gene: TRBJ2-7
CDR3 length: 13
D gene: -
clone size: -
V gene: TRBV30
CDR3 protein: CAWSVGSVYEQYF
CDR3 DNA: TGTGCCTGGAGTGTGGGCTCAGTCTACGAGCAGTACTTC

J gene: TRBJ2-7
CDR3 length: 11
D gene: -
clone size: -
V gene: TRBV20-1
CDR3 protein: CSASGGIEQYF
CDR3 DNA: TGCAGTGCTAGTGGGGGGATCGAGCAGTACTTC

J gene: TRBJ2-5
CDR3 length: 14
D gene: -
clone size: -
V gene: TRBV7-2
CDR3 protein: CASSPGRRRETQYF
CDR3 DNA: TGTGCCAGCAGCCCCGGGCGGCGCCGGGAGACCCAGTACTTC

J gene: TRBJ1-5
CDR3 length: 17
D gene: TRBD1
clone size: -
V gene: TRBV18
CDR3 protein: CASSPYTGTGSNQPQHF
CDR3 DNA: TGTGCCAGCTCACCCTATACCGGGACAGGGAGCAATCAGCCCCAGCATTTT

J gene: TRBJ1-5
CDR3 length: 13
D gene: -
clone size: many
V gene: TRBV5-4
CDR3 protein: CASSHDPDAAQHF
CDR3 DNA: TGTGCCAGCAGTCATGACCCTGACGCAGCCCAGCATTTT

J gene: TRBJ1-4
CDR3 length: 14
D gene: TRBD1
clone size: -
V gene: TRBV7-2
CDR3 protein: CASSLRQGDEKLFF
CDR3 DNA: TGTGCCAGCAGCTTAAGACAGGGAGATGAAAAACTGTTTTTT

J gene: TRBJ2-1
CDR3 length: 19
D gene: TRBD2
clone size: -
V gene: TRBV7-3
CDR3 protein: CASSSLGPTSGRPYNEQFF
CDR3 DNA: TGTGCCAGCAGCTCCTTAGGTCCGACTAGCGGGAGGCCCTACAATGAGCAGTTCTTC